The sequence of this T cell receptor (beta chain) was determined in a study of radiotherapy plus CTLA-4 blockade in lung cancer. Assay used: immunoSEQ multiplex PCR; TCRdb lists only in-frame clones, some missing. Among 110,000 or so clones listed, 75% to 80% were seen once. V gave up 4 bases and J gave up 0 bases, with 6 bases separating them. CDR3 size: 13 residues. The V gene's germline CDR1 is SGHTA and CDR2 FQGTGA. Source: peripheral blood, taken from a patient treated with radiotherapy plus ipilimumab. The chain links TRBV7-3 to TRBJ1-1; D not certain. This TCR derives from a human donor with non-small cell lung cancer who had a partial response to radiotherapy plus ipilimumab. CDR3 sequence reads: CASSSDMNTEAFF. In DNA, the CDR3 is TGTGCCAGCAGCTCCGACATGAACACTGAAGCTTTCTTT.